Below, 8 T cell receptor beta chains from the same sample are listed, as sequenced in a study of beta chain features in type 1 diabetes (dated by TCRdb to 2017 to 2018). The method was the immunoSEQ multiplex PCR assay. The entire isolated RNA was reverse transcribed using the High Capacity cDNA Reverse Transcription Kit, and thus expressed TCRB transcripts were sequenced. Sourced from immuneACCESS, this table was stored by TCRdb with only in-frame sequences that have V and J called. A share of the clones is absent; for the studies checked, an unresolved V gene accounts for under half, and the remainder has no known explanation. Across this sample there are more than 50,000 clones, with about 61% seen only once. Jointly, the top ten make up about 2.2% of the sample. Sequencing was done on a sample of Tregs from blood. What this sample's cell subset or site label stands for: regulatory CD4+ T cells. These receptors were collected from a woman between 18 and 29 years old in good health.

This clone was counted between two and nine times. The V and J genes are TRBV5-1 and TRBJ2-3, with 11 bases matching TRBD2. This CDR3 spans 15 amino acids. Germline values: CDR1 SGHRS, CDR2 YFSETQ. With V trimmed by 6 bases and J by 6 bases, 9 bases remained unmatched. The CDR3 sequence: CASTSLAGGGDTQYF. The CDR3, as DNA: TGCGCCAGCACCTCTCTAGCGGGGGGAGGGGATACGCAGTATTTT.

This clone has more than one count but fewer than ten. CDR3 coding DNA: TGTGCCAGTAGTATGGGACTAGCAGATACGCAGTATTTT. Translated, it gives CASSMGLADTQYF. V gene TRBV19 combines with J gene TRBJ2-3; 8 nucleotides align to TRBD2. The CDR3 covers 13 residues. Germline trimming cut 3 bases from V and 4 bases from J; bases unmatched to any gene: 0. Germline V gene data show CDR1 as LNHDA and CDR2 as SQIVND (reference sequence).

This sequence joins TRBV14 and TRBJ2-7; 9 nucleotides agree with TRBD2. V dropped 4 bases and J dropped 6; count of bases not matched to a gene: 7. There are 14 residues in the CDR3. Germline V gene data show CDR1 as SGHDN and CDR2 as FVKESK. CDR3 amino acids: CASSLSGGGPEQYF. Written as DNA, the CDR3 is TGTGCCAGCAGCCTTAGCGGGGGTGGCCCCGAGCAGTACTTC.

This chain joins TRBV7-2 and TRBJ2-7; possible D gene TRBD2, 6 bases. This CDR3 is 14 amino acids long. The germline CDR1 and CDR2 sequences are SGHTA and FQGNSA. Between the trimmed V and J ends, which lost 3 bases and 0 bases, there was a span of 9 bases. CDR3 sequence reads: CASSFLGSSYEQYF. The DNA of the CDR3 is TGTGCCAGCAGCTTCCTCGGGAGCTCCTACGAGCAGTACTTC.

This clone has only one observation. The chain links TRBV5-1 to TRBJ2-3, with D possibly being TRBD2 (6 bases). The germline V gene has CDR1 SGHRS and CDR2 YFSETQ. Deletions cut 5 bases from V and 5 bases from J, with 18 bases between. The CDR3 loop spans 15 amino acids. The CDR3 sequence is CASSPQGGSGDTQYF. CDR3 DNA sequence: TGCGCCAGCAGTCCCCAAGGAGGGTCGGGAGATACGCAGTATTTT. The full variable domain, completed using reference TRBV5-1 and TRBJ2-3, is KAGVTQTPRYLIKTRGQQVTLSCSPISGHRSVSWYQQTPGQGLQFLFEYFSETQRNKGNFPGRFSGRQFSNSRSEMNVSTLELGDSALYLCASSPQGGSGDTQYFGPGTRLTVL.

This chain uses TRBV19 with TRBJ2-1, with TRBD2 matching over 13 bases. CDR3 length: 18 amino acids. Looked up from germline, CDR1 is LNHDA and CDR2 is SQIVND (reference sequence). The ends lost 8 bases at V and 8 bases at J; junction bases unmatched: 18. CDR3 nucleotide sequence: TGTGCCAGTCATGCCCAACCGGGACTAGCGGGATTTGGTGATGAGCAGTTCTTC. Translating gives CASHAQPGLAGFGDEQFF.

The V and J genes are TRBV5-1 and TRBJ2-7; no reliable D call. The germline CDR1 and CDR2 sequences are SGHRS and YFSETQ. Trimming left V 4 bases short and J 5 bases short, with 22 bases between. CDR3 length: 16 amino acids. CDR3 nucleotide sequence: TGCGCCAGCAGCCCCAGCCCGATAGTGGGCCCCCACGAGCAGTACTTC. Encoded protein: CASSPSPIVGPHEQYF.

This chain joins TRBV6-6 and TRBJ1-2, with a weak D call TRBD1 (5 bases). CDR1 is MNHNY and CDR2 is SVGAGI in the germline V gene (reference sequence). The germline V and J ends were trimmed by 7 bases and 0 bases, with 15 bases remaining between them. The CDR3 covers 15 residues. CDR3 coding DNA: TGTGCCAGCATCCTCGGCAGGGCTACTAACTATGGCTACACCTTC. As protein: CASILGRATNYGYTF.